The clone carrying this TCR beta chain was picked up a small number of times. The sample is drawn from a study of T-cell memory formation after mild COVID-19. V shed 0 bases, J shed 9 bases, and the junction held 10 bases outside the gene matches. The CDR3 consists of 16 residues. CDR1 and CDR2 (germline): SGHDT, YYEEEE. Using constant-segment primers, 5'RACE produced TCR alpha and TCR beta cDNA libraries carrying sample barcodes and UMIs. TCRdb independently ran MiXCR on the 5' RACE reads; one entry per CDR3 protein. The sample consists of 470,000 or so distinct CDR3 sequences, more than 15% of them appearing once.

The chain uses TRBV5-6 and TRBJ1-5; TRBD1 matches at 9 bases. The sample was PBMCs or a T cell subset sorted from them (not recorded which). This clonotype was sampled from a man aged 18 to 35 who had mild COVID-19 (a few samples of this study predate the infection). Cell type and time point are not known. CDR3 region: CASSLGTGALLRPQHF. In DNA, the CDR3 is TGTGCCAGCAGCTTGGGGACAGGGGCTCTTCTACGGCCCCAGCATTTT.